This T cell receptor (beta chain) comes out of a study of cytomegalovirus exposure and HLA in healthy donors. This clone was seen only once. 13 Jbeta primers and 60 Vbeta primers were used for the PCR. Repertoires were generated with immunoSEQ multiplex PCR, while TCRdb's copy carries only in-frame clones and drops some. The sample carries a few hundred thousand clones, about nine tenths recorded once. This receptor was taken from a girl aged 2-10 years in good health and CMV-seronegative. Sequencing input: PBMCs.

The CDR3 spells CASSLALSYEQYF. The CDR3 DNA follows: TGTGCCAGCAGCTTAGCCCTTAGCTACGAGCAGTACTTC. The chain couples TRBV5-5 to TRBJ2-7; D gene ambiguous. The ends were cut back, 2 bases at V and 3 bases at J, with 9 bases in the middle. CDR1 and CDR2 (germline): SGHKS, YYEKEE (reference sequence). This CDR3 contains 13 residues.